This T cell receptor (beta chain) was retrieved from a study of T-cell memory formation after mild COVID-19. For the study at large: The study found TCR clusters largely donor specific.

Each CDR3 protein gets one entry after TCRdb re-called the 5' RACE reads with MiXCR. Found here are roughly 150,000 distinct CDR3 sequences, 13% to 15% of them singletons; the top ten hold 13% to 15%. Study outcomes and limitations: Nothing confirmed that second-wave clones peaking on day 37 were specific for SARS-CoV-2. Mostly located in CM and EM were contracting CD4+ clones, with contracting CD8+ clones located in EMRA.

At least ten counts were recorded for this clonotype. The target antigen is unknown. This TCR was sampled from an adult woman who had mild COVID-19 (a few samples of this study predate the infection). Cell type and time point are not known. The specimen sequenced was PBMCs or a T cell subset sorted from them (not recorded which).

CDR3 coding DNA: TGTGCCAGCAGTTACTGGGTGGGGGTAGATTCACCCCTCCACTTT. It specifies CASSYWVGVDSPLHF. The J gene is TRBJ1-6, the V gene TRBV6-5; tentatively, D is TRBD1 (5 bases). The CDR3 length is 15 residues. V lost 1 base to trimming and J lost 8 bases, with 12 bases between them. Looked up from germline, CDR1 is MNHEY and CDR2 is SVGAGI.